Each of the 23 T cell receptor beta chains below was sequenced from the same sample in a study of regulatory T cells in long-lasting Graves disease (dated by TCRdb to the early 2020s). Interpreted using the paper, the time point label stands for: newly diagnosed GD, antithyroid drugs for less than 3 months. For both TCR sequencing and RNA sequencing, RNA was extracted from PBMCs in TRIzol. Receptor libraries were prepared by multiplex PCR. Sequenced using an Illumina HiSeq 4000. To build TCR beta libraries, CDR3 regions were amplified by Arm-PCR using iRepertoire HTBI primers. The public sequencing data were trimmed at Q25 with fastp and processed into clonotypes with MiXCR by TCRdb, which kept only in-frame beta chains. Here each entry gathers all rows of one CDR3 protein and keeps the most common genes and DNA. The sample table contains a few hundred thousand distinct CDR3 sequences; only one count was recorded for around 16% of them. Together, the top ten hold about 8.2% of the sample.

Another study also made use of these data, one on T cells in Graves' hyperthyroidism and ophthalmopathy.

The sample here was peripheral blood mononuclear cells (PBMCs), taken at new diagnosis, from a patient treated with antithyroid drugs. These receptors all come from a woman aged 40 to 50 with Graves disease. Donor details come from another sample of the same person, matched by shared clones.

This clonotype was counted many times. The V and J genes are TRBV7-3 and TRBJ2-1; the D gene is possibly TRBD1 (6 bases). Germline V gene data show CDR1 as SGHTA and CDR2 as FQGTGA. V dropped 2 bases and J dropped 5 bases, with 10 bases sitting between them. The CDR3 has 14 amino acids. CDR3 bases: TGTGCCAGCAGCTTACGGACAGAGAACAATGAGCAGTTCTTC. Translating gives CASSLRTENNEQFF.

This clonotype was seen a few times. V usage is TRBV3-1 and J usage is TRBJ2-5; D remains ambiguous. Deletions cut 0 bases from V and 6 bases from J, with 5 bases between. Germline loops: CDR1 LGHDT, CDR2 YNNKEL (reference sequence). The CDR3 length is 12 residues. For the CDR3, the DNA is TGTGCCAGCAGCCAAGATCGGAAGACCCAGTACTTC. Its translation is CASSQDRKTQYF.

This clonotype was seen repeatedly, ten times or more. The gene calls are TRBV2 and TRBJ2-3; D remains unclear. CDR3 length equals 12 residues. The V end lost 3 bases, the J end lost 2 bases, and 3 bases lay between the germline ends. CDR1 is SNHLY, CDR2 FYNNEI, per germline. CDR3 amino acids: CASSDSTDTQYF. The CDR3 DNA sequence: TGTGCCAGCAGTGATTCCACAGATACGCAGTATTTT.

In its sample, this clonotype was seen a few times. The chain has TRBV27 and TRBJ2-1, with a weak D call TRBD2 (5 bases). CDR3 length: 17 residues. From germline, CDR1 is MNHEY and CDR2 SMNVEV (reference sequence). V lost 5 bases, J lost 2 bases, and 19 bases lay in between. In DNA form, the CDR3 reads TGTGCCAGCAGTCTATTAGGATTGACGGGGACCTACAATGAGCAGTTCTTC. This gives the protein CASSLLGLTGTYNEQFF.

This clonotype was recorded many times. At one of its ends the junction is not consistent with the germline gene, which may arise from a read error. The chain has TRBV12-3 or TRBV12-4 and TRBJ1-1; D is uncertain. The CDR3 totals 13 residues. The chain's CDR3 is CASSLGSSTEAFF. The CDR3 DNA reads as TGTGCCAGCAGCTTAGGGAGTTCGACTGAAGCTTTCTTT.

This chain joins TRBV24-1 and TRBJ2-7; D is unclear. Germline CDR1 is KGHDR and CDR2 is SFDVKD. CDR3 length: 13 residues. Trimming removed 2 bases from V and 0 bases from J, with 4 bases in between. The CDR3 sequence is CATSDSHSYEQYF. The CDR3 DNA follows: TGTGCCACCAGTGATTCACACTCCTACGAGCAGTACTTC.

This clonotype was observed many times. The CDR3: CASSEGSGGRETQYF. The CDR3 DNA sequence: TGTGCCAGCAGTGAAGGGTCAGGGGGCAGGGAGACCCAGTACTTC. V and J are TRBV2 and TRBJ2-5; 8 bases fit TRBD1. J gave up 5 bases and V 1 base, and 6 bases lay outside the gene matches. The CDR3 is made up of 15 amino acids. Germline CDR1 is SNHLY and CDR2 is FYNNEI. Complete variable domain (other parts from reference TRBV2 and TRBJ2-5): EPEVTQTPSHQVTQMGQEVILRCVPISNHLYFYWYRQILGQKVEFLVSFYNNEISEKSEIFDDQFSVERPDGSNFTLKIRSTKLEDSAMYFCASSEGSGGRETQYFGPGTRLLVL.

This clonotype was counted between two and nine times. The chain carries TRBV7-9 and TRBJ2-5, with 11 bases lining up with TRBD1. CDR1 is SEHNR and CDR2 is FQNEAQ in the germline V gene (reference sequence). The CDR3 consists of 16 residues. V lost 5 bases, J lost 1 base, and 6 bases stayed unmatched. DNA of the CDR3: TGTGCCAGCAGCCCGTGGGACAGGGGGGTCCAAGAGACCCAGTACTTC. The encoded protein is CASSPWDRGVQETQYF.

Only a few counts were recorded for this clonotype. The chain has TRBV6-1 and TRBJ1-1; D gene uncertain. This CDR3 spans 13 amino acids. Germline V gene data show CDR1 as MNHNS and CDR2 as SASEGT. Trimming shortened V by 8 bases and J by 0 bases, and 10 bases separated the two germline ends. CDR3 sequence: CASGRGLNTEAFF. CDR3 coding DNA: TGTGCCAGCGGTAGAGGGTTGAACACTGAAGCTTTCTTT.

The chain uses TRBV7-8 and TRBJ2-1; weak D call: TRBD2 (6 bases). The ends were cut back, 5 bases at V and 5 bases at J, with 22 bases in the middle. In germline, CDR1 is SGHVS, CDR2 FQNEAQ. The CDR3 extends over 17 amino acids. CDR3 nucleotide sequence: TGTGCCAGCAGCCAGCCGGCCGGGACTCCTACCCACAATGAGCAGTTCTTC. Its protein is CASSQPAGTPTHNEQFF.

This clonotype occurred many times. The rearrangement joins TRBV28 to TRBJ2-7; 11 bases line up with TRBD1. Germline loops: CDR1 MDHEN, CDR2 SYDVKM. The CDR3 extends over 17 amino acids. The V gene end was trimmed by 3 bases and the J gene end by 7 bases; junction bases not matched to a gene: 14. The CDR3 here is CASSFGFSGQGVGEQYF. The CDR3, as DNA: TGTGCCAGCAGTTTCGGGTTTTCGGGACAGGGGGTCGGGGAGCAGTACTTC.

Ten or more counts support this clonotype. V is TRBV27 and J is TRBJ2-3; 8 positions match TRBD2. The CDR3 runs to 16 residues. V lost 2 bases, J lost 3 bases, and 7 bases stayed unmatched. The germline V gene has CDR1 MNHEY and CDR2 SMNVEV (reference sequence). CDR3 sequence: CASSLIGSGKTDTQYF. As DNA, the CDR3 is TGTGCCAGCAGTTTAATAGGTAGCGGGAAGACAGATACGCAGTATTTT.

In its sample, this clonotype was seen many times. This chain uses TRBV11-2 with TRBJ2-5, with D unclear. The germline V gene encodes CDR1 SGHAT and CDR2 FQNNGV. Trimming pared 1 base from V and 2 bases from J, leaving 8 bases between. This CDR3 comprises 14 residues. CDR3 protein: CASSLVFGQETQYF. In nucleotides, the CDR3 is TGTGCCAGCAGCTTAGTGTTTGGGCAAGAGACCCAGTACTTC.

This clonotype was counted a few times. The gene calls are TRBV30 and TRBJ1-1; D may be TRBD1 (6 bases). Germline V gene lookup returns CDR1 GTSNPN and CDR2 SVGIG (reference sequence). The V end was cut by 0 bases, the J end by 2 bases, with 22 bases between. The CDR3 loop spans 18 amino acids. CDR3 residues: CAWSVRGRQGIGNTEAFF. The CDR3 nucleotides are TGTGCCTGGAGTGTTCGAGGTCGGCAGGGGATAGGTAACACTGAAGCTTTCTTT.

This clonotype was seen a few times. CDR3 loop: CASSFPSGVTDTQYF. CDR3 coding DNA: TGTGCCAGCAGCTTCCCTAGCGGGGTCACAGATACGCAGTATTTT. V usage is TRBV5-6 and J usage is TRBJ2-3, with 9 bases lining up with TRBD2. The germline CDR1 and CDR2 sequences are SGHDT and YYEEEE. CDR3 size: 15 residues. Losses at the gene ends were 2 bases for V and 2 bases for J; bases not matched to a gene: 3. Variable domain in full (rest from reference TRBV5-6 and TRBJ2-3): DAGVTQSPTHLIKTRGQQVTLRCSPKSGHDTVSWYQQALGQGPQFIFQYYEEEERQRGNFPDRFSGHQFPNYSSELNVNALLLGDSALYLCASSFPSGVTDTQYFGPGTRLTVL.

The sample holds many counts of this clonotype. The genes are TRBV3-1 and TRBJ2-3; D is undetermined. CDR1 is LGHDT, CDR2 YNNKEL, per germline (reference sequence). The V end lost 4 bases, the J end lost 3 bases, and 11 bases lay between the germline ends. CDR3 size: 14 residues. CDR3 loop: CASSPFARTDTQYF. The DNA for the CDR3 is TGTGCCAGCAGCCCCTTTGCCCGGACAGATACGCAGTATTTT.

This clonotype was found many times. The J gene is TRBJ1-4, the V gene TRBV12-3 or TRBV12-4; no definite D call. The CDR3 totals 13 residues. V lost 9 bases, J lost 0 bases, and 8 bases lay in between. The CDR3 nucleotides are TGTGCCAGTTGTTGGGCAACTAATGAAAAACTGTTTTTT. It is translated as CASCWATNEKLFF.

This clonotype was observed many times. The gene calls are TRBV28 and TRBJ1-6, with TRBD1 as a possible D gene (6 bases). The CDR3 is 18 residues long. The germline gives CDR1 MDHEN, CDR2 SYDVKM. Deletions cut 1 base from V and 0 bases from J, with 13 bases between. CDR3 coding DNA: TGTGCCAGCAGTTTATCTGGGGGCGCTAGCTCCTATAATTCACCCCTCCACTTT. This encodes CASSLSGGASSYNSPLHF.

This clonotype was recorded many times. The rearrangement links TRBV29-1 to TRBJ2-7; tentatively, D is TRBD1 (5 bases). V lost 7 bases to trimming and J lost 2 bases, with 15 bases between them. The length of the CDR3 is 13 residues. CDR1 is SQVTM and CDR2 is ANQGSEA in the germline V gene. CDR3 nucleotides: TGCAGCGCCATCGTAGCAGGGACCTACGAGCAGTACTTC. Amino acid sequence: CSAIVAGTYEQYF.

This clonotype has a count of ten or more. The genes are TRBV28 and TRBJ2-7; TRBD2 matches at 9 bases. CDR3 length equals 15 residues. V shed 5 bases and J 3 bases; nucleotides not matched to a gene: 8. CDR1 is MDHEN, CDR2 SYDVKM, per germline. The CDR3 nucleotides read TGTGCCAGCAGTCCTCGGGCTAGCGGGGACTACGAGCAGTACTTC. It is translated as CASSPRASGDYEQYF.

The rearrangement uses TRBV30 and TRBJ2-3; either TRBD1 or TRBD2 may supply D (5 bases each). The ends were cut back, 2 bases at V and 3 bases at J, with 9 bases in the middle. Per germline, CDR1 GTSNPN and CDR2 SVGIG (reference sequence). There are 13 residues in the CDR3. CDR3: CAWSQGATDTQYF. The DNA of the CDR3 is TGTGCCTGGAGTCAGGGAGCGACAGATACGCAGTATTTT.

This clonotype has at least ten counts. This chain uses TRBV27 with TRBJ2-7; tentatively, D is TRBD1 or TRBD2 (5 bases each). There are 14 residues in the CDR3. Trimming removed 4 bases at V and 4 bases at J, with 14 bases between. Germline CDR1 MNHEY, CDR2 SMNVEV (reference sequence). CDR3 region: CASSSTGPFYEQYF. The CDR3 DNA follows: TGTGCCAGCAGTTCCACGGGACCCTTTTACGAGCAGTACTTC.

Many counts were recorded for this clonotype. V and J are TRBV7-2 and TRBJ2-5; possible D gene TRBD1, 5 bases. Germline V CDR1 and CDR2: SGHTA, FQGNSA. The V end lost 7 bases, the J end lost 0 bases, and 15 bases lay between the germline ends. The CDR3 loop spans 15 amino acids. The CDR3 here is CASKTQTGNQETQYF. The CDR3, as DNA: TGTGCCAGCAAGACACAAACAGGAAACCAAGAGACCCAGTACTTC. The complete variable domain, with remaining parts taken from reference TRBV7-2 and TRBJ2-5, reads GAGVSQSPSNKVTEKGKDVELRCDPISGHTALYWYRQSLGQGLEFLIYFQGNSAPDKSGLPSDRFSAERTGGSVSTLTIQRTQQEDSAVYLCASKTQTGNQETQYFGPGTRLLVL.